These T cell receptor beta chains were read from a single sample in a study of shared clonotypes between healthy human individuals. Assay: immunoSEQ multiplex PCR; the TCRdb copy retains only in-frame clones and omits some. Among about 500,000 clones listed, over 60% were seen once. Source material: PBMCs. These receptors were taken from a woman in her thirties or forties in good health. Some clones in this sample may be carry-over from other donors' samples. Each CDR3 is given without its conserved first and last residue.

J: TRBJ2-7; V: TRBV2; CDR3: ASSLLGGTPYEQY
J: TRBJ2-7; V: TRBV18; CDR3: ASSPPSRGDYEQY
J: TRBJ2-7; V: TRBV28; CDR3: ASSSGGLSYEQY
J: NA; V: TRBV30; CDR3: AWSYSAQETQY
J: TRBJ1-5; V: TRBV5-8; CDR3: ASSPGTGGAMGNQPQH
J: TRBJ2-7; V: TRBV18; CDR3: ASSPSGREAYEQY
J: TRBJ2-7; V: TRBV18; CDR3: ASSPGASGEQY
J: TRBJ1-2; V: TRBV28; CDR3: ASSARGYGYT
J: TRBJ2-7; V: TRBV28; CDR3: ASRNDRGSYEQY
J: TRBJ1-1; V: TRBV2; CDR3: ASSVWNTEAF
J: TRBJ2-1; V: TRBV7-9; CDR3: ASSSTGSDEQF
J: TRBJ1-1; V: TRBV19; CDR3: ASEDTGAGVTEAF
J: TRBJ2-2; V: TRBV9; CDR3: ASSPGQGGGGELF
J: TRBJ1-1; V: TRBV29-1; CDR3: SVEPLVALGTEAF
J: TRBJ2-7; V: TRBV28; CDR3: ASSWDRYEQY
J: TRBJ2-1; V: TRBV27; CDR3: ASSLLGGFSYNEQF
J: TRBJ2-7; V: TRBV5-1; CDR3: ASSTGNYEQY
J: TRBJ2-7; V: TRBV30; CDR3: AWSRRGDEQY
J: NA; V: TRBV11-3; CDR3: ASSPGGELGGEQY
J: TRBJ2-7; V: TRBV5-1; CDR3: ASSLASGPGEQY
J: TRBJ2-7; V: TRBV11-2; CDR3: ASSRRGGREQY
J: NA; V: TRBV7-3; CDR3: ASSRSNTGELF
J: TRBJ1-2; V: TRBV7-5; CDR3: ASSLDQGVGYT
J: TRBJ2-2; V: TRBV5-1; CDR3: ASRLDGTGELF
J: TRBJ2-7; V: TRBV6-1; CDR3: ASSEAYTASYEQY
J: TRBJ1-4; V: TRBV4-2; CDR3: ASSQVVGKLF
J: TRBJ2-7; V: TRBV7-9; CDR3: ASSFGPAVGP
J: TRBJ1-1; V: TRBV4-1; CDR3: ASSQEGRGLTEAF
J: TRBJ2-3; V: TRBV7-8; CDR3: ASSLERVAVGTDTQY
J: TRBJ2-1; V: TRBV7-6; CDR3: ASSGTLRDEQF
J: TRBJ2-3; V: TRBV5-5; CDR3: ASSLAQAEGTQY
J: TRBJ1-2; V: TRBV27; CDR3: ASSLGGGRGYT
J: TRBJ1-1; V: TRBV5-6; CDR3: ASSLSMNTEAF
J: TRBJ2-7; V: TRBV15; CDR3: ATSPTTNSYEQY
J: TRBJ1-5; V: TRBV15; CDR3: ATSRALQDQPQH
J: TRBJ2-1; V: TRBV7-3; CDR3: ASSQDAGAYNEQF
J: TRBJ1-1; V: TRBV7-6; CDR3: ASSRTHRADAEAF
J: TRBJ1-3; V: TRBV9; CDR3: ASSVAPGGGNTIY
J: TRBJ1-1; V: TRBV11-2; CDR3: ASSPPMGEAF
J: TRBJ1-2; V: TRBV28; CDR3: ASSYGQGAYGYT
J: TRBJ1-1; V: TRBV11-1; CDR3: ASSLYGPGQGRTEAF